This T cell receptor (beta chain) was obtained from a study of PD-1 blockade in mismatch repair-deficient tumors. Method: immunoSEQ multiplex PCR; TCRdb's copy keeps in-frame clones and lacks some. The table includes around 100,000 clones, about three quarters detected once. Germline-derived CDR1 and CDR2 are GTSNPN and SVGIG (reference sequence). This CDR3 has 13 amino acids. Trimming removed 0 bases from V and 4 bases from J, with 10 bases in between. The receptor comes from an adult with mismatch repair-deficient cancer. This material consisted of peripheral blood, taken approximately 14 months after starting pembrolizumab. V gene TRBV30 combines with J gene TRBJ2-7; D is unclear. The CDR3 sequence: CAWSVKTVYEQYF. The CDR3 coding sequence is TGTGCCTGGAGTGTTAAAACGGTTTACGAGCAGTACTTC.